This T cell receptor beta chain was documented in a study of T cells expressing NK-cell markers. For the study at large: All TCR beta repertoires analysed originated from sorted CD3+CD56+NKG2C+, CD3+CD56+NKG2C- and CD3+CD56-NKG2C+ T cells. Seven of eight sequenced donors tested HCMV-seropositive; one tested seronegative.

As for this clonotype: The antigen remains unidentified.

TCRdb reprocessed the 5' RACE reads and stores each CDR3 protein as one record, lacking DNA. Listed are about 140,000 distinct CDR3 sequences; 9% to 15% falls within the top ten. Study results and caveats: The leading position in the CD3+CD56-NKG2C+ fraction of several donors also went to these clonotypes.

Germline V gene lookup returns CDR1 LGHDT and CDR2 YNNKEL (reference sequence). CDR3 size: 17 residues. This receptor was taken from a man younger than 30 in good health. Sequencing was performed on blood T cells: a sorted CD56 or NKG2C T cell subset, CD4+ or CD8+ T cells, or bulk PBMC T cells (not recorded which). The chain is built from TRBV3-1 and TRBJ2-3; as DNA is missing, the TRBD2 call by TCRdb cannot be tested. CDR3 loop: CASSQDFSGSTGGTQYF.